This T cell receptor beta chain was sequenced for a study of T cell repertoires in cytomegalovirus infection. At the level of the study: Newly reported HLA-C-restricted and thoroughly characterized HLA-B-restricted CMV epitopes were employed. Both CMV infection and a matching HLA type were indicated by public TCR beta signatures. Study conclusions and caveats: HLA-C-restricted TCR beta clonotypes specific for CMV led the ex vivo response. Carriers of CMV and the relevant HLA type were discriminated by public TCR beta frequency.

TCRdb analysed the reads with MiXCR anew, one entry per CDR3 protein. The table shows 700,000 to 950,000 distinct CDR3 sequences, with approximately 30% occurring only once. This clonotype was counted only a few times. What it binds is unknown. This sample comprised cultured CD8+ T cells from PBMCs, obtained from culture after CMV antigen stimulation. The TCR sequence derives from a human donor in good health (CMV status not recorded). Some clones in this sample may be carry-over from other donors' samples.

CDR3 residues: CASSHPDTYRTEAFF. The DNA of the CDR3 is TGTGCCAGCAGTCATCCAGACACTTATCGGACTGAAGCTTTCTTT. This chain links TRBV28 with TRBJ1-1; unclear D gene. This CDR3 is built from 15 residues. Germline-derived CDR1 and CDR2 are MDHEN and SYDVKM. Trimming took 5 bases from V and 5 from J, leaving 18 bases between them.